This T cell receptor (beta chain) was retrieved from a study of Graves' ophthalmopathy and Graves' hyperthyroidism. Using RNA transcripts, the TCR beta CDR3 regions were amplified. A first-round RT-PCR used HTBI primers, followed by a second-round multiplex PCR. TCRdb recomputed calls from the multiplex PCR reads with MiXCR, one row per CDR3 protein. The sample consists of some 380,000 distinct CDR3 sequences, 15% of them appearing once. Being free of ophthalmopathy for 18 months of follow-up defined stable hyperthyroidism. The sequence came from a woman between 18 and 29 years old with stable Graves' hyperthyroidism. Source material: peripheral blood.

CDR3 sequence: CASRLNCYEQYF. Written as DNA, the CDR3 is TGTGCCAGCCGTCTTAACTGCTACGAGCAGTACTTC. The chain carries TRBV12-3 or TRBV12-4 and TRBJ2-7, with D unclear. V was cut by 8 bases and J by 3 bases, with 11 bases left in between. The length of the CDR3 is 12 residues.